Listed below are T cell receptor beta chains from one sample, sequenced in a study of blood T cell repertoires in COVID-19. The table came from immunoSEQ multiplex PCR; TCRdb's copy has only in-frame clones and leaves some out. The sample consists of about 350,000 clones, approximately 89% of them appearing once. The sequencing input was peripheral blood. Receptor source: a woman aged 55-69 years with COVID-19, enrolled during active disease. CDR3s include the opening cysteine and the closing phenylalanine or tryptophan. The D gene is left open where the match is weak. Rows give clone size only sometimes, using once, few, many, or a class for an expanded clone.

TGTGCCAGCAGCTTGGCCAAACTGGGGCAGGGGGGCAATCAGCCCCAGCATTTT CASSLAKLGQGGNQPQHF - TRBJ1-5 TRBV5-4 TRBD1
TGCGCCAGCAGCCCAGGGGAGAACACTGAAGCTTTCTTT CASSPGENTEAFF - TRBJ1-1 TRBV5-1 -
TGTGCCAGCAGCTTAGATTACAGGGGAAGCGATGGCTACACCTTC CASSLDYRGSDGYTF - TRBJ1-2 TRBV7-2 TRBD1
TGTGCCAGCAGCCATTCCGGGTCCTCCTACAATGAGCAGTTCTTC CASSHSGSSYNEQFF - TRBJ2-1 TRBV14 -
TGTGCCAGCAGACGGGGGACAGGTGTAACTTCACCCCTCCACTTT CASRRGTGVTSPLHF - TRBJ1-6 TRBV7-2 TRBD1
TGTGCCAGCAGCGTTTCTAGCGGGGGCCACAATGAGCAGTTCTTC CASSVSSGGHNEQFF - TRBJ2-1 TRBV9 TRBD2
TGCGCCACGACCCCCGGGGGGCAGTACAATGAGCAGTTCTTC CATTPGGQYNEQFF - TRBJ2-1 TRBV5-1 -
TGTGCCAGCAGCAGCGGCGAAGCTTTCTTT CASSSGEAFF - TRBJ1-1 TRBV12-3/TRBV12-4 -
TGTGCCAGCAGCAATCGCGGACAGGGACGATATAATGAAAAACTGTTTTTT CASSNRGQGRYNEKLFF - TRBJ1-4 TRBV28 TRBD1
TGTGCCAGCACCAAGGGGGGGGCCACAGATACGCAGTATTTT CASTKGGATDTQYF once TRBJ2-3 TRBV6-5 -
TGTGCCAGCAGTTTATGGGCAGGAAGCTCTGGAAACACCATATATTTT CASSLWAGSSGNTIYF - TRBJ1-3 TRBV28 -
TGTGCCAGCTCACCAACCGCGGGGAACACTGAAGCTTTCTTT CASSPTAGNTEAFF - TRBJ1-1 TRBV18 -
TGTGCCAGCAGCTTAGCTGGGGGGTATGGCTACACCTTC CASSLAGGYGYTF once TRBJ1-2 TRBV13 -
TGCACCAGCAGCCTGCATGCGGAGGTCACCGGGGAGCTGTTTTTT CTSSLHAEVTGELFF - TRBJ2-2 TRBV1 -
TGTGCCAGCAGCTTAAGCGGGCAGGCTGGGGCTTTCTTT CASSLSGQAGAFF - TRBJ1-1 TRBV7-9 -
TGTGCCAGTACCCGACAGGGTAGCAATCAGCCCCAGCATTTT CASTRQGSNQPQHF - TRBJ1-5 TRBV19 TRBD1
TGTGCCAGCAGCCCACGGGCGGGGGGGCACTATGAGCAGTTCTTC CASSPRAGGHYEQFF - TRBJ2-1 TRBV27 TRBD2
TGCGCCAGCAGTAAGTACAGGGGAAACACTGAAGCTTTCTTT CASSKYRGNTEAFF - TRBJ1-1 TRBV10-1 TRBD1
TGTGCCAGCAATCATCACACGGGGAACACTGAAGCTTTCTTT CASNHHTGNTEAFF - TRBJ1-1 TRBV25-1 -
TGCGCCAGCAGCTTGGGCGGGACGGACTATGGCTACACCTTC CASSLGGTDYGYTF once TRBJ1-2 TRBV5-1 -
TGTGCCAGCAGCTTACAGGGGAACGAGCAGTACTTC CASSLQGNEQYF - TRBJ2-7 TRBV7-2 -
TGTGCCAGCAGTTTTCCCAGGGGGACGGCCGAGCAGTACTTC CASSFPRGTAEQYF - TRBJ2-7 TRBV28 TRBD1
TGCGCCAGCAGTCTAACTACAGGCGTCTACGAGCAGTACTTC CASSLTTGVYEQYF - TRBJ2-7 TRBV5-1 -
TGTGCCAGCAACCTAGACAGGGTTCACGAGCAGTACTTC CASNLDRVHEQYF - TRBJ2-7 TRBV6-5 TRBD1